This TCR beta chain is from a study of CD8+ T cells in alopecia areata. General study findings and limits: Sharing of TCRs across patients appeared less clear than in mice, possibly for HLA-related reasons.

Described treatment: oral pan-JAK inhibitor, 5-10 mg twice daily. Peripheral blood and lesional scalp punch biopsies came from alopecia areata patients. RNA was extracted and reverse transcribed into cDNA as the sequencing template. Sequencing was performed with immunoSEQ multiplex PCR; in TCRdb, only in-frame clones are kept and a portion is missing. The table includes tens of thousands of clones, 50% to 70% detected once. As for this clone: Its antigen is undetermined.

After removal of 0 bases from V and 6 bases from J, the junction contained 1 base not matched to a gene. Germline CDR1 LGHNA, CDR2 YSLEER. The CDR3 is 13 amino acids. V is TRBV4-3 and J is TRBJ1-1; 7 bases match TRBD1. The specimen was CD8+ T cells sorted from blood, collected at week 4, from a patient treated with tofacitinib. The receptor was derived from a human donor with alopecia areata. CDR3 amino acids: CASSQDTGAEAFF. Written as DNA, the CDR3 is TGCGCCAGCAGCCAAGATACAGGGGCTGAAGCTTTCTTT.